A single T cell receptor (beta chain) is shown here with its context. No antigen is known for it. Semi-nested PCR with Nested Universal Primer A followed constant-region reverse priming of full-length variable regions. TCRdb itself ran the 5' RACE reads through MiXCR, one entry per CDR3 protein. The table has 60,000 to 65,000 distinct CDR3 sequences, approximately 29% seen once. Study findings and constraints: The TCR gene usage of tumor memory CD4+ T cells clustered together with blood and lymph node memory CD4+ cells and with lymph node naive CD4+ cells.

The receptor's source is a female donor with breast cancer. The specimen was tumor-infiltrating naive CD4+ T cells sorted from the breast tumor. The subset is: naive CD4+ T cells, CD4+CD45RA+CD25-.

The CDR3 region has the DNA TGTGCCAGCAGCCCGGGGGACTTTTTCACCGGGGAGCTGTTTTTT. Protein sequence: CASSPGDFFTGELFF. J is TRBJ2-2 and V is TRBV7-2, with a tentative D call TRBD2 (6 bases). The germline CDR1 and CDR2 sequences are SGHTA and FQGNSA. With 5 bases removed from V and 4 bases from J, the gap between germline ends came to 14 bases. CDR3 length: 15 residues.